This TCR beta chain was recovered during a study of T-cell memory formation after mild COVID-19. Overall study results and limits: Cross-reactive memory appears to have joined, as suggested by some responding clones showing up in pre-infection memory.

MiXCR, run by TCRdb on the 5' RACE reads, gives a single entry per CDR3 protein. The data contain 140,000 to 150,000 distinct CDR3 sequences, about 6.1% of them seen just once; the ten biggest clones take up 2% to 2.5%. The sample holds a few counts of this clonotype. As yet, its antigen is unknown. The V gene end was trimmed by 0 bases and the J gene end by 5 bases; junction bases not matched to a gene: 5. The CDR3 is made up of 17 amino acids. Looked up from germline, CDR1 is MNHEY and CDR2 is SVGAGI. The chain couples TRBV6-5 to TRBJ2-3; 13 bases map to TRBD2. The origin of this receptor is an adult woman who had mild COVID-19 (a few samples of this study predate the infection). Cell type and time point are not known. Input material: PBMCs or a T cell subset sorted from them (not recorded which). CDR3 in amino acids: CASSYSRTSGSRDTQYF. In DNA form, the CDR3 reads TGTGCCAGCAGTTACTCCCGGACTAGCGGGAGTAGAGATACGCAGTATTTT.